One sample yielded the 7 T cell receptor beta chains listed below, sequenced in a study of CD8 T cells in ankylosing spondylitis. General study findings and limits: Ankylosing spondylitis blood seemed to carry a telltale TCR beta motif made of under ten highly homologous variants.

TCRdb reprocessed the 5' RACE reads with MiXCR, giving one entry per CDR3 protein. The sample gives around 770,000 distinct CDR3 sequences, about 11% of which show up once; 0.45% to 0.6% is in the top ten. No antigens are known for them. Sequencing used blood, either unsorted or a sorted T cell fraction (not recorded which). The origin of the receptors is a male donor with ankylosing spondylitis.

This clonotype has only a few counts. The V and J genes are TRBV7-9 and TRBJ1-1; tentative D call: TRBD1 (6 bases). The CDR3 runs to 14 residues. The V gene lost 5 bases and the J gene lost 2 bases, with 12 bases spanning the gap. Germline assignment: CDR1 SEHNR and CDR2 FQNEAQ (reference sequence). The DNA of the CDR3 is TGTGCCAGCAGCCGGAGGACAGTCAACACTGAAGCTTTCTTT. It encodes CASSRRTVNTEAFF.

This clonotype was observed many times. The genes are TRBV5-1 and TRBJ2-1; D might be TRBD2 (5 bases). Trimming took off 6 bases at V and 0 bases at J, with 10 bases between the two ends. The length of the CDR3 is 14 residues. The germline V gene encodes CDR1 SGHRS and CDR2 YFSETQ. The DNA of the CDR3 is TGCGCCAGCAATCGAGGGAACTCCTACAATGAGCAGTTCTTC. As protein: CASNRGNSYNEQFF.

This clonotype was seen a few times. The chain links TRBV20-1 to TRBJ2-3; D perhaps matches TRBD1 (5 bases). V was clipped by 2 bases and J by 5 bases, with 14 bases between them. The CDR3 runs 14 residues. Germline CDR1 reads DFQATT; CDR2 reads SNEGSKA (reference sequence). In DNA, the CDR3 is TGCAGTGCTAGACAGGACACGGGCAGAGATACGCAGTATTTT. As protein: CSARQDTGRDTQYF.

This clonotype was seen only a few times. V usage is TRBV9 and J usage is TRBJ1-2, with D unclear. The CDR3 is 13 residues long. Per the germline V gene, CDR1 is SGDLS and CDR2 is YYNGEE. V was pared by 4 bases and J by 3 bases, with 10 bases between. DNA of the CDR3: TGTGCCAGCAGCATCGACACATACTATGGCTACACCTTC. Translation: CASSIDTYYGYTF. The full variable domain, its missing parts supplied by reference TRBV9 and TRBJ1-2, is DSGVTQTPKHLITATGQRVTLRCSPRSGDLSVYWYQQSLDQGLQFLIQYYNGEERAKGNILERFSAQQFPDLHSELNLSSLELGDSALYFCASSIDTYYGYTFGSGTRLTVV.

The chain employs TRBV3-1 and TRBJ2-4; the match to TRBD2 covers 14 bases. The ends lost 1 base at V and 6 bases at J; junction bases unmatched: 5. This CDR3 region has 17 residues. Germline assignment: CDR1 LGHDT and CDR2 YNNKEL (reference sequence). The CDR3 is CASSQVGTSGSGNIQYF. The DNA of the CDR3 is TGTGCCAGCAGCCAAGTCGGGACTAGCGGGAGCGGAAACATTCAGTACTTC.

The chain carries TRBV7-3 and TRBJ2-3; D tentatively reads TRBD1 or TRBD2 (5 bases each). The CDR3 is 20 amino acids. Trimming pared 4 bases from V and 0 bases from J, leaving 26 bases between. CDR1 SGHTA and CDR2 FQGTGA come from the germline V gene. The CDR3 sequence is CASSSKGSARRRTSTDTQYF. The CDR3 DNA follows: TGTGCCAGCAGCTCTAAGGGGTCGGCCAGACGAAGGACTAGCACAGATACGCAGTATTTT.

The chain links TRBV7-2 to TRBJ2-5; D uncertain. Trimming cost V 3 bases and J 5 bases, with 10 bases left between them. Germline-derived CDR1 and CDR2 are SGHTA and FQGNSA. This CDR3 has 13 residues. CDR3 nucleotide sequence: TGTGCCAGCAGCTTCCAGCCCCCCGAGACCCAGTACTTC. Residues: CASSFQPPETQYF.